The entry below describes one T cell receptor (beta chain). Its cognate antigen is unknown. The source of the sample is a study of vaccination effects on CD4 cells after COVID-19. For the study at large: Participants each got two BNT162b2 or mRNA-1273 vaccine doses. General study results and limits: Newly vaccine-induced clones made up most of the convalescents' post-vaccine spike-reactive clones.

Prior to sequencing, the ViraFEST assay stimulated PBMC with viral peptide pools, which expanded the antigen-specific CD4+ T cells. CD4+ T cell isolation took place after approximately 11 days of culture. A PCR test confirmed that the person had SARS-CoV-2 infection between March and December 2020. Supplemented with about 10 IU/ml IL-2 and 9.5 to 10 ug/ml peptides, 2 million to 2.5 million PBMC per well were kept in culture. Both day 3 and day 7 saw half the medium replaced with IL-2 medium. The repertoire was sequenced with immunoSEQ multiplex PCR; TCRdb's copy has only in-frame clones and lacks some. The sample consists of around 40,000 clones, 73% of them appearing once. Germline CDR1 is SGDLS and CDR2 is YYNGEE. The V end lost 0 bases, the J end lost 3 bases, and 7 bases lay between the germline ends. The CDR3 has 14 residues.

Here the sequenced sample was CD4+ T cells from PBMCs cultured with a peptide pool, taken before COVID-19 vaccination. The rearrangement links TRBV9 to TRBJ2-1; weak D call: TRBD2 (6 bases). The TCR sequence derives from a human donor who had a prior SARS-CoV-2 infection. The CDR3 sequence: CASSVGSGYNEQFF. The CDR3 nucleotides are TGTGCCAGCAGCGTAGGTAGCGGCTACAATGAGCAGTTCTTC.